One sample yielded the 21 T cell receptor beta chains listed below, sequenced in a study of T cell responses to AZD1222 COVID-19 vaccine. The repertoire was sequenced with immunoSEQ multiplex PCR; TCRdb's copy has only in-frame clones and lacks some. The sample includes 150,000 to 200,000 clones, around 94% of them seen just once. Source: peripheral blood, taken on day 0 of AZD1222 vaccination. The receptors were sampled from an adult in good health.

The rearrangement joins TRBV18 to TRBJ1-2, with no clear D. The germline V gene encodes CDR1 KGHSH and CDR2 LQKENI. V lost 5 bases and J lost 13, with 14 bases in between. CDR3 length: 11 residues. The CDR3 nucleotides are TGTGCCAGCTCAGCGGAGGCGGCGCTCACCTTC. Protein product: CASSAEAALTF.

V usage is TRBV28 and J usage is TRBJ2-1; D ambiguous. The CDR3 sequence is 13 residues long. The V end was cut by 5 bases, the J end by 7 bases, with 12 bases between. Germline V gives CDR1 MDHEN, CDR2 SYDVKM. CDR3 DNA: TGTGCCAGCAGTCCCGAACGGTTGAATGAGCAGTTCTTC. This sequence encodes CASSPERLNEQFF. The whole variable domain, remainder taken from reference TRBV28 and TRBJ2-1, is DVKVTQSSRYLVKRTGEKVFLECVQDMDHENMFWYRQDPGLGLRLIYFSYDVKMKEKGDIPEGYSVSREKKERFSLILESASTNQTSMYLCASSPERLNEQFFGPGTRLTVL.

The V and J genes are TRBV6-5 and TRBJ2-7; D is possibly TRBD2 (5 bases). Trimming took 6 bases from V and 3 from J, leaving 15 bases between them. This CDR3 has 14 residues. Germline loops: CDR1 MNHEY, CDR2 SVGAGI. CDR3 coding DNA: TGTGCCAGCAGACCGGGATCCCTCAGCTACGAGCAGTACTTC. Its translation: CASRPGSLSYEQYF.

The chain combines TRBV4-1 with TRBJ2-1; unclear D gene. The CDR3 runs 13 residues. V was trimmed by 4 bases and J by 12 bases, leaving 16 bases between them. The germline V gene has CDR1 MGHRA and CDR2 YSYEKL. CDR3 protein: CASSPDLLRLQFF. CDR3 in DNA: TGCGCCAGCAGCCCAGACCTCCTTCGGTTGCAGTTCTTC.

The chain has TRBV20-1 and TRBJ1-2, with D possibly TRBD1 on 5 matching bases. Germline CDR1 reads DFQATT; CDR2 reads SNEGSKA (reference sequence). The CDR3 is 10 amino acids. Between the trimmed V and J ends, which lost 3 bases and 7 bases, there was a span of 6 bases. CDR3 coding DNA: TGCAGTGCTAGGGGGGGTGGCTACACCTTC. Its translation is CSARGGGYTF.

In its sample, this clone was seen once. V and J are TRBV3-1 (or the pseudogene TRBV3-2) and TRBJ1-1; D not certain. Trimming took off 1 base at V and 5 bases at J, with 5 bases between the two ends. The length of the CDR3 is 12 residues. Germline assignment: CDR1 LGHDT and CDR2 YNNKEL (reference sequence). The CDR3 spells CASSQAMTEAFF. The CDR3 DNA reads TGTGCCAGCAGCCAAGCGATGACTGAAGCTTTCTTT.

The CDR3 region has the DNA TGTGCCAGCAACCCGGGACAGGGACCCACCATATATTTT. This codes for CASNPGQGPTIYF. The rearrangement uses TRBV12-3 or TRBV12-4 and TRBJ1-3, with 9 bases aligning to TRBD1. V was clipped by 7 bases and J by 9 bases; unmatched bases: 7. There are 13 residues in the CDR3.

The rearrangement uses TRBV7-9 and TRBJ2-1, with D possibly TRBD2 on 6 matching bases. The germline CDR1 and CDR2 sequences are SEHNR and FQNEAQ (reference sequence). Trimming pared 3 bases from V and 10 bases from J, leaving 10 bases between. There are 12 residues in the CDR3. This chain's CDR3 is CASSLGGREQFF. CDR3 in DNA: TGTGCCAGCAGCTTGGGGGGACGGGAGCAGTTCTTC.

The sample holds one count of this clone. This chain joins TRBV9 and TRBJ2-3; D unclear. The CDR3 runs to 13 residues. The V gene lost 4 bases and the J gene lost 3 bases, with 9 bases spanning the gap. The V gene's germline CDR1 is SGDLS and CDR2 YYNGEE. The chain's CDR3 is CASSRRETDTQYF. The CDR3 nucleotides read TGTGCCAGCAGCAGAAGAGAAACAGATACGCAGTATTTT.

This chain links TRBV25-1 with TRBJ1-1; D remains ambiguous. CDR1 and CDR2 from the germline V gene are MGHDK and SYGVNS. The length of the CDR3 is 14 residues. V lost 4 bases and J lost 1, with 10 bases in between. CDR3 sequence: CASSVETANTEAFF. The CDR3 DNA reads TGTGCCAGCAGTGTCGAGACGGCGAACACTGAAGCTTTCTTT.

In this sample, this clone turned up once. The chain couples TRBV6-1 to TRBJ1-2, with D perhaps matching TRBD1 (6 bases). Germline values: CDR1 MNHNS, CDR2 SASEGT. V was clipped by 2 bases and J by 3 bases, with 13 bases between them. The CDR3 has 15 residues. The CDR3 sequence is CASSELWGLDYGYTF. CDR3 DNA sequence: TGTGCCAGCAGTGAACTTTGGGGGCTGGACTATGGCTACACCTTC.

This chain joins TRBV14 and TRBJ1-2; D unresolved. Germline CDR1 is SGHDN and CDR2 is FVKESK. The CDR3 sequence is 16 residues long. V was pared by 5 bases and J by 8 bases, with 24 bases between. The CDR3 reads CASSFYGITDGRGYTF. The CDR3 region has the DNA TGTGCCAGCAGCTTCTATGGAATCACAGACGGCAGGGGCTACACCTTC.

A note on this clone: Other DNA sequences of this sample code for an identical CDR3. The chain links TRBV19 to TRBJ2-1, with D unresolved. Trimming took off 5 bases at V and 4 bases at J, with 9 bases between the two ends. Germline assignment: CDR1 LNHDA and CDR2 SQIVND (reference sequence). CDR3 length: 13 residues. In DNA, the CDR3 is TGTGCCAGTAGTTTAACCGGATACAATGAGCAGTTCTTC. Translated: CASSLTGYNEQFF.

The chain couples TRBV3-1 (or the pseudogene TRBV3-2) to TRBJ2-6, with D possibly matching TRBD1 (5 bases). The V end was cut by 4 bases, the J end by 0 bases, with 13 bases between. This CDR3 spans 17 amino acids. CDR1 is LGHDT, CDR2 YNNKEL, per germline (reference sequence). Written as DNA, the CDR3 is TGTGCCAGCAGCCGGGGCAGTGCTTTCTCTGGGGCCAACGTCCTGACTTTC. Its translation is CASSRGSAFSGANVLTF.

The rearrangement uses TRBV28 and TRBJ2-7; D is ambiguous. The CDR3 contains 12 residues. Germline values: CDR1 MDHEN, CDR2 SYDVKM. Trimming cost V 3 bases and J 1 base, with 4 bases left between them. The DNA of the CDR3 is TGTGCCAGCAGTTTCGGGTCCTACGAGCAGTACTTC. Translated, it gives CASSFGSYEQYF.

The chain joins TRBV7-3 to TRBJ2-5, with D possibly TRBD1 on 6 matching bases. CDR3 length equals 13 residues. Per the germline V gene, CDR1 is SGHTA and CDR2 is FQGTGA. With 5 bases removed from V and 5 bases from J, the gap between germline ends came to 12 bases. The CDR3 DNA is TGTGCCAGCAGCCGAAGGACAGTGGAGACCCAGTACTTC. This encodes CASSRRTVETQYF.

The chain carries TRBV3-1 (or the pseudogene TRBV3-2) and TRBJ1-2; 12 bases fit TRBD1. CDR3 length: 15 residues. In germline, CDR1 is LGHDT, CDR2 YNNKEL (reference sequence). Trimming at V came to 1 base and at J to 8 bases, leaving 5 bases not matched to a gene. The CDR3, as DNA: TGTGCCAGCAGCCAAGCGGGACAGGGGGCTAGAGGCTACACCTTC. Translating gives CASSQAGQGARGYTF.

CDR3 in amino acids: CASRERDSRTSPLHF. The DNA for the CDR3 is TGCGCCAGCAGGGAGAGGGACAGCCGAACTTCACCCCTCCACTTT. The chain links TRBV5-1 to TRBJ1-6; 7 bases line up with TRBD1. The length of the CDR3 is 15 residues. With V trimmed by 5 bases and J by 9 bases, 11 bases remained unmatched. Germline CDR1 is SGHRS and CDR2 is YFSETQ.

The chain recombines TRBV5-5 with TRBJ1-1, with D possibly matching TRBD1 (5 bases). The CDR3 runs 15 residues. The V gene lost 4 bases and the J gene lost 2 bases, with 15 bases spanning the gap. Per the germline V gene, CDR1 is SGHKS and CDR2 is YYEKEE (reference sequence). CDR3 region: CASSPFDSFNTEAFF. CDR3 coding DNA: TGTGCCAGCAGCCCATTCGACAGCTTCAACACTGAAGCTTTCTTT.

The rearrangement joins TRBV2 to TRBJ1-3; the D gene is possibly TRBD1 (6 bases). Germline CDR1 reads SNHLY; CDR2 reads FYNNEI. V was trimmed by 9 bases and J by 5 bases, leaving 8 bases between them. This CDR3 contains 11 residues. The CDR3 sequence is CARQGRNTIYF. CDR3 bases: TGTGCCAGACAGGGTAGAAACACCATATATTTT.

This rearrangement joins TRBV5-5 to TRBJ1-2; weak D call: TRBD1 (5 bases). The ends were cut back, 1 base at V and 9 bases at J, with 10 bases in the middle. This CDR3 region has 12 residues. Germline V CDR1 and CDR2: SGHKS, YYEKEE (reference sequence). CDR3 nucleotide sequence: TGTGCCAGCAGCTTGTTAACGGACAGCTACACCTTC. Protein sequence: CASSLLTDSYTF.